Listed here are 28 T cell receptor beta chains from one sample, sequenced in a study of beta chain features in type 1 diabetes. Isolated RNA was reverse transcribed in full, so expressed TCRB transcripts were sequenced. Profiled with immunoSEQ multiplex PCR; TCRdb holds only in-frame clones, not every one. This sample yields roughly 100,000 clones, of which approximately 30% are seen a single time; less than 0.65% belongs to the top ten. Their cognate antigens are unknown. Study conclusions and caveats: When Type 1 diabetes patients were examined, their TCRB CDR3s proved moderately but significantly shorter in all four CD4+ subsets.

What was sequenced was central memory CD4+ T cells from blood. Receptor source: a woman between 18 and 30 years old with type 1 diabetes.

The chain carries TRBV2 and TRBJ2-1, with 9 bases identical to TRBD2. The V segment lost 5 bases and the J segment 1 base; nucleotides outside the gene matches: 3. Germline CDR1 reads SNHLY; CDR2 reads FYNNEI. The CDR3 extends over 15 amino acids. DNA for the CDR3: TGTGCCAGCAGTAGACTAGCGGAATCCTACAATGAGCAGTTCTTC. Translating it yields CASSRLAESYNEQFF.

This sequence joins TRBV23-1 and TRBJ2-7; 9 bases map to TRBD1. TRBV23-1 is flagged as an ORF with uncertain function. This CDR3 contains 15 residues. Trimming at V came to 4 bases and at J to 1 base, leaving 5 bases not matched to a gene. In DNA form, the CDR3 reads TGCGCCAGCAGTCCGCCGGGACAGGGATCCTACGAGCAGTACTTC. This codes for CASSPPGQGSYEQYF.

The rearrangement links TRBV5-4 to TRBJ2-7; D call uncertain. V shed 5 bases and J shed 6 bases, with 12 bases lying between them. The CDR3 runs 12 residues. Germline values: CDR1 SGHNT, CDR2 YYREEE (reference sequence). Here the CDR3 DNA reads TGTGCCAGCAGTACCGACTGGGGCGAGCAGTACGTC. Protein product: CASSTDWGEQYV.

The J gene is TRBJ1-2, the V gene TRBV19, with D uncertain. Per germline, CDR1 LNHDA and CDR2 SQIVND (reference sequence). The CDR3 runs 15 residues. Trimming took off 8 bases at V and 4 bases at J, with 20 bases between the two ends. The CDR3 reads CASGTKGGRLYGYTF. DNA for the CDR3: TGTGCCAGTGGAACAAAGGGAGGACGGCTCTATGGCTACACCTTC.

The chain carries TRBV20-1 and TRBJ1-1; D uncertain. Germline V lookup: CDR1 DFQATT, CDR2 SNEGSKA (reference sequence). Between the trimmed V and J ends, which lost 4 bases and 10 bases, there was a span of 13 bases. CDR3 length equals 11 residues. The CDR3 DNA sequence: TGCAGTGCTACCACCCCAGTCGCAGCTTTCTTT. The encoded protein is CSATTPVAAFF.

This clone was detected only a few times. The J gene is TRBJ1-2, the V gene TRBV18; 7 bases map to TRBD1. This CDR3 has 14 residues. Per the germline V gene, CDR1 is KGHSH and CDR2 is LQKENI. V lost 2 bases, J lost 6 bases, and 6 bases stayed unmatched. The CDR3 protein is CASSPDREDDGYTF. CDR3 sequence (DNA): TGTGCCAGCTCACCAGACAGGGAGGATGATGGCTACACCTTC.

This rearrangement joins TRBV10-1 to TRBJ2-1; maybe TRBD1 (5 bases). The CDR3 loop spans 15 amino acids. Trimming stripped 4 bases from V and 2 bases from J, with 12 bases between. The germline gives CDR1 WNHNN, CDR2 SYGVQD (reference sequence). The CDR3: CASSGGSQTYNEQFF. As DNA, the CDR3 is TGCGCCAGCAGTGGGGGCAGCCAAACCTACAATGAGCAGTTCTTC.

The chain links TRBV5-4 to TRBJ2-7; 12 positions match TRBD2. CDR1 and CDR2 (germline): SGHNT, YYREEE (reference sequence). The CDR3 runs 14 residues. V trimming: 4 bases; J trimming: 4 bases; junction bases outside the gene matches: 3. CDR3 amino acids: CASSPTSGSYEQYF. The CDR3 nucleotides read TGTGCCAGCAGCCCGACTAGCGGGAGTTACGAGCAGTACTTC.

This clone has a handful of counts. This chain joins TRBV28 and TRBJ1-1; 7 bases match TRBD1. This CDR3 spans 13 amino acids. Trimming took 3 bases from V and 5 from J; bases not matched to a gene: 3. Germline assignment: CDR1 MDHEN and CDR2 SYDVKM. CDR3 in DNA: TGTGCCAGCAGTTTCGGGACAGAAACTGAAGCTTTCTTT. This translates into CASSFGTETEAFF.

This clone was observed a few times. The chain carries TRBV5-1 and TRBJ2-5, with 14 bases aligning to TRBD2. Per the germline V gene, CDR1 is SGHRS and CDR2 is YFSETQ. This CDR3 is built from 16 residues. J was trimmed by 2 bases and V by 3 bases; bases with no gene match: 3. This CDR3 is CASSWGTSGGQETQYF. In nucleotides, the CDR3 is TGCGCCAGCAGCTGGGGGACTAGCGGGGGACAAGAGACCCAGTACTTC.

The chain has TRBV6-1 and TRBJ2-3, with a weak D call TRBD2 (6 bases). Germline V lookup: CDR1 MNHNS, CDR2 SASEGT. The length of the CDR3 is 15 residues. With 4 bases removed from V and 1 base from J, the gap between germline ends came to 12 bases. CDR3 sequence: CASSVLWGGTDTQYF. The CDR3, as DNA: TGTGCCAGCAGTGTCCTGTGGGGGGGCACAGATACGCAGTATTTT.

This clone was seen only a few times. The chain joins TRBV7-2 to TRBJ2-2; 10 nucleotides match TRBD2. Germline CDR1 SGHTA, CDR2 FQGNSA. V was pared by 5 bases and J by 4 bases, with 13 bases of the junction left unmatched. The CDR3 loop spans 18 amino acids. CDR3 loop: CASSPKGLAGVVTGELFF. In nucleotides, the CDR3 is TGTGCCAGCAGCCCTAAAGGGCTAGCGGGAGTAGTCACCGGGGAGCTGTTTTTT.

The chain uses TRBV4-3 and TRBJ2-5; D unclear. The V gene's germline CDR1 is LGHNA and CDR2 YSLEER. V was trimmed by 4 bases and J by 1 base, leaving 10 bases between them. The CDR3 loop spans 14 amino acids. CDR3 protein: CASSLQRLQETQYF. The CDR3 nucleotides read TGCGCCAGCAGCCTCCAGAGGCTCCAAGAGACCCAGTACTTC.

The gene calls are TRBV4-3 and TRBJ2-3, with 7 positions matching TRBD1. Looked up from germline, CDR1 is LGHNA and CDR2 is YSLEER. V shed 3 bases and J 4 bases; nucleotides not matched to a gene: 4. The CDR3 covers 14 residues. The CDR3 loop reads CASSQRQGPDTQYF. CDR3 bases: TGCGCCAGCAGCCAGAGACAGGGTCCAGATACGCAGTATTTT.

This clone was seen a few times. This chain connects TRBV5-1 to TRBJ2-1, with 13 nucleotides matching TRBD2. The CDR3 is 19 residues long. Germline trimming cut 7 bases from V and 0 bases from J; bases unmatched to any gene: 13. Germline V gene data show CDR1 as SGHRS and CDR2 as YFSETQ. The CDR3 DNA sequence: TGCGCCAGCGCGTCAGGACTAGCGGGAGACTCCCGCTCCTACAATGAGCAGTTCTTC. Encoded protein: CASASGLAGDSRSYNEQFF.

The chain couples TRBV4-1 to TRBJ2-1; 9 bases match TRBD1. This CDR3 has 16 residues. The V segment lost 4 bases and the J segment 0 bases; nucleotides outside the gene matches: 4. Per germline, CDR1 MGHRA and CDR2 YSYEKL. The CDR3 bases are TGCGCCAGCAGCCGCAAGACAGGGGGCTCCTACAATGAGCAGTTCTTC. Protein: CASSRKTGGSYNEQFF.

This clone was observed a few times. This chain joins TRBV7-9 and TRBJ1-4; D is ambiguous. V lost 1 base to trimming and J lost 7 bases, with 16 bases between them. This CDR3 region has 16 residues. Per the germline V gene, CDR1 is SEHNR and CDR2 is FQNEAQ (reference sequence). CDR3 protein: CASSLVAGVRPEKLFF. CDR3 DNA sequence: TGTGCCAGCAGCTTAGTGGCGGGAGTTCGCCCTGAAAAACTGTTTTTT.

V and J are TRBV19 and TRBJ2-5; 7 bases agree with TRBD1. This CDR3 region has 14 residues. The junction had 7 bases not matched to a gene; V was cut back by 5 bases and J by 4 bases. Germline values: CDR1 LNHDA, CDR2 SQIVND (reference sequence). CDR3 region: CASSEQGRSETQYF. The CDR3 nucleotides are TGTGCCAGTAGTGAACAGGGGAGATCAGAGACCCAGTACTTC.

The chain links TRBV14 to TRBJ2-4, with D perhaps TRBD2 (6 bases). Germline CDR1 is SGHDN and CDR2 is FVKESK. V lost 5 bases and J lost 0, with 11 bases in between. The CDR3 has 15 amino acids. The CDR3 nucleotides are TGTGCCAGCAGCTCCCAGGGACTAGCCAAAAACATTCAGTACTTC. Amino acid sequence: CASSSQGLAKNIQYF.

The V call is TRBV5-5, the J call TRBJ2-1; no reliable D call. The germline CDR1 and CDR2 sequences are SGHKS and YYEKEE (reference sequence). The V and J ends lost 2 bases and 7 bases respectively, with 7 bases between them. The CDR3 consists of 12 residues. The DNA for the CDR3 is TGTGCCAGCAGCTTTGACTGGAATGAGCAGTTCTTC. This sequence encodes CASSFDWNEQFF.

The CDR3 DNA follows: TGTGCTAGTGGTTTGGCCGCGGGACAGGGGGGAGGCTACACCTTC. Protein: CASGLAAGQGGGYTF. V is TRBV12-5 and J is TRBJ1-2, with 11 bases matching TRBD1. Trimming took 1 base from V and 8 from J; bases not matched to a gene: 6. The CDR3 totals 15 residues. Per germline, CDR1 LGHNT and CDR2 FRNRAP.

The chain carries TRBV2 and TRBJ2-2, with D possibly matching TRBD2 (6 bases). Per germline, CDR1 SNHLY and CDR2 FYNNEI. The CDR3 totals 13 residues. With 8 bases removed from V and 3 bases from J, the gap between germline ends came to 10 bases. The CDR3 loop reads CASDWEDTGELFF. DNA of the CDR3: TGTGCCAGCGACTGGGAGGACACCGGGGAGCTGTTTTTT. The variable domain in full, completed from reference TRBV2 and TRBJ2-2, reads EPEVTQTPSHQVTQMGQEVILRCVPISNHLYFYWYRQILGQKVEFLVSFYNNEISEKSEIFDDQFSVERPDGSNFTLKIRSTKLEDSAMYFCASDWEDTGELFFGEGSRLTVL.

Here the CDR3 reads CASSQASGKGDTQYF. In DNA form, the CDR3 reads TGCGCCAGCAGCCAAGCTAGCGGGAAAGGGGATACGCAGTATTTT. The chain uses TRBV4-3 and TRBJ2-3, with TRBD2 matching 9 bases. V shed 1 base and J 6 bases; nucleotides not matched to a gene: 5. Germline V gene data show CDR1 as LGHNA and CDR2 as YSLEER. CDR3 length: 15 amino acids.

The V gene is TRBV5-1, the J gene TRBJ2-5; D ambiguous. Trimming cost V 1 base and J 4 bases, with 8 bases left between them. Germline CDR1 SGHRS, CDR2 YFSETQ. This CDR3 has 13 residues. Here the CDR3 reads CASSLYSGETQYF. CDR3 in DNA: TGCGCCAGCAGCTTGTATTCGGGAGAGACCCAGTACTTC.

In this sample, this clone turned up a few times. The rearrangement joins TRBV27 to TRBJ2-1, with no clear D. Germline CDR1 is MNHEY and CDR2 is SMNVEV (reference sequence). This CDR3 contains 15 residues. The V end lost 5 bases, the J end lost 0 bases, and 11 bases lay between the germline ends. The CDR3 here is CASSRYSSSYNEQFF. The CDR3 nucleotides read TGTGCCAGCAGTCGTTATTCTAGCTCCTACAATGAGCAGTTCTTC.

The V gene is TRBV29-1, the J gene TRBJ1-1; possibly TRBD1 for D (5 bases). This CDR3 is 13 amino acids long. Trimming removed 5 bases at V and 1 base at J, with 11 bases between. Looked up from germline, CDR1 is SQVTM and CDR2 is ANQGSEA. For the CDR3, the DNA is TGCAGCGTTCGGGGGTCCCCGAACACTGAAGCTTTCTTT. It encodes CSVRGSPNTEAFF.

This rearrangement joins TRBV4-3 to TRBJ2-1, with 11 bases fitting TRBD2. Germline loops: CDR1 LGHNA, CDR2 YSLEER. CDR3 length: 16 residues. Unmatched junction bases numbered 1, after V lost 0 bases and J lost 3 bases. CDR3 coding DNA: TGCGCCAGCAGCCAAGAACTAGCGGGAGACTACAATGAGCAGTTCTTC. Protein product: CASSQELAGDYNEQFF.

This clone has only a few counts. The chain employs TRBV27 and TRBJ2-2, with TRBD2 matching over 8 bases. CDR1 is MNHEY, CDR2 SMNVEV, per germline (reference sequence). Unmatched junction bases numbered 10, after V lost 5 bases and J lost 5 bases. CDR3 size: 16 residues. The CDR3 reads CASSRTGGGRTGELFF. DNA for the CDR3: TGTGCCAGCAGTCGTACCGGGGGGGGCCGAACCGGGGAGCTGTTTTTT.